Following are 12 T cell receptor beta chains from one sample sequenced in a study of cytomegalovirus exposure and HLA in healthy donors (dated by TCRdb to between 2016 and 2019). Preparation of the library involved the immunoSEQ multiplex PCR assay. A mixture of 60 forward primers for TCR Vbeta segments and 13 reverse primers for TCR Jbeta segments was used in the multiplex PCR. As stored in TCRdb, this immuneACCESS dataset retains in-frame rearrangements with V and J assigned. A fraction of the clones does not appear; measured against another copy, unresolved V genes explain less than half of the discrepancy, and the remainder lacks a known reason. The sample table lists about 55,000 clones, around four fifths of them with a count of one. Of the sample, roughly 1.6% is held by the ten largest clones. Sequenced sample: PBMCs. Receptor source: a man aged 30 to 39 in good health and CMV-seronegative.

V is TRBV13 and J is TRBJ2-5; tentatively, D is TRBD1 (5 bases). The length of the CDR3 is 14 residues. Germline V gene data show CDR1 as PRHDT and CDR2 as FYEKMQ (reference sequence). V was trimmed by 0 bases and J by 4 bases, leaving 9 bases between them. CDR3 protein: CASSLGKGRETQYF. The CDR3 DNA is TGTGCCAGCAGCTTAGGCAAGGGGCGAGAGACCCAGTACTTC.

CDR3 sequence: CASSESREDGYTF. The CDR3 nucleotides are TGCGCCAGCAGTGAGTCGAGGGAGGATGGCTACACCTTC. The V call is TRBV10-1, the J call TRBJ1-2; D remains ambiguous. CDR3 length equals 13 residues. V was trimmed by 0 bases and J by 6 bases, leaving 8 bases between them. Per germline, CDR1 WNHNN and CDR2 SYGVQD (reference sequence).

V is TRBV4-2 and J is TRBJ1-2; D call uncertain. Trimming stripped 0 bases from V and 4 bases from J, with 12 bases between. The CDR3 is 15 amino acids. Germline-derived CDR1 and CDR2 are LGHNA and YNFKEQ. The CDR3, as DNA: TGTGCCAGCAGCCAAGATCAGGCAGGAGGCTATGGCTACACCTTC. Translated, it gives CASSQDQAGGYGYTF.

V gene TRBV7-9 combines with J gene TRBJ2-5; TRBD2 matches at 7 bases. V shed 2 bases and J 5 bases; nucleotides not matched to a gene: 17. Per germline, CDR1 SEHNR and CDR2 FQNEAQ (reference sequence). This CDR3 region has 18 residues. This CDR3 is CASSLPWDYNLGSETQYF. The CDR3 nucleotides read TGTGCCAGCAGCTTACCCTGGGACTATAATTTAGGTTCGGAGACCCAGTACTTC.

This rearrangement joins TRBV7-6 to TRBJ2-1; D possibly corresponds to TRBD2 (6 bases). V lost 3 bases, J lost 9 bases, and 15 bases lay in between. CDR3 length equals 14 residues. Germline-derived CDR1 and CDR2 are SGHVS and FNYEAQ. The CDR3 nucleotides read TGTGCCAGCAGCTTGGGGGAGGAGTCAACTGAGCAGTTCTTC. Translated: CASSLGEESTEQFF. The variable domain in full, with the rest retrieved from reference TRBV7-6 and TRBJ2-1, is GAGVSQSPRYKVTKRGQDVALRCDPISGHVSLYWYRQALGQGPEFLTYFNYEAQQDKSGLPNDRFSAERPEGSISTLTIQRTEQRDSAMYRCASSLGEESTEQFFGPGTRLTVL.

The DNA of the CDR3 is TGTGCCAGCTCCCCCACGAACGGGGATACGCAGTATTTT. It specifies CASSPTNGDTQYF. The chain has TRBV18 and TRBJ2-3, with D unresolved. The CDR3 totals 13 residues. Trimming shortened V by 6 bases and J by 6 bases, and 13 bases separated the two germline ends. Germline loops: CDR1 KGHSH, CDR2 LQKENI.

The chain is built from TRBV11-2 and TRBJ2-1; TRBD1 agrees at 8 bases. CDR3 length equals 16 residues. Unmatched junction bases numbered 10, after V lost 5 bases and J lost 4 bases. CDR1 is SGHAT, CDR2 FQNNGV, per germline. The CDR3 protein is CASSDRGHRGYNEQFF. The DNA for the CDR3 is TGTGCCAGCAGCGATAGAGGACACAGGGGGTACAATGAGCAGTTCTTC.

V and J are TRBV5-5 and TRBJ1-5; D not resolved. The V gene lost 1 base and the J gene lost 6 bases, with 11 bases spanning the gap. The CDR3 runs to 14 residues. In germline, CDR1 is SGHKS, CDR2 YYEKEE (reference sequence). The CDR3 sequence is CASSLTRGAQPQHF. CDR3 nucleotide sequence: TGTGCCAGCAGCTTGACTCGGGGTGCTCAGCCCCAGCATTTT.

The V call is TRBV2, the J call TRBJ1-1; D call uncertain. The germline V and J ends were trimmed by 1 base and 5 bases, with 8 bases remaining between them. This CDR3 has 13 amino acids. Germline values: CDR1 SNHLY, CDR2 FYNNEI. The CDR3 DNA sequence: TGTGCCAGCAGTGAAGAAGACTTGACTGAAGCTTTCTTT. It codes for CASSEEDLTEAFF.

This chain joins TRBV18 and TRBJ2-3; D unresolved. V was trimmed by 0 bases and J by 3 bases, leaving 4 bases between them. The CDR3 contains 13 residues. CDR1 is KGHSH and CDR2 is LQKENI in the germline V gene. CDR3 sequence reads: CASSPPSTDTQYF. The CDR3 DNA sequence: TGTGCCAGCTCACCACCGTCAACAGATACGCAGTATTTT.

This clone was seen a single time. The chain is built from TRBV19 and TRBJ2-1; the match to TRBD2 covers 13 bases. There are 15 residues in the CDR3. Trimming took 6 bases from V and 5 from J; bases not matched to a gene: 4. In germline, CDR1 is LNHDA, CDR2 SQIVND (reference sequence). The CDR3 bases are TGTGCCAGTAGGGGTGGGACTAGCGGGAACAATGAGCAGTTCTTC. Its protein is CASRGGTSGNNEQFF.

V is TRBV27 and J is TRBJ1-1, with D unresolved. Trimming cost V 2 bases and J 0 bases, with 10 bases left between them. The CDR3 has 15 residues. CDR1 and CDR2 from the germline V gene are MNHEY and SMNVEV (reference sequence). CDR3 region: CASSLKEGMNTEAFF. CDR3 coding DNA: TGTGCCAGCAGTTTAAAGGAGGGAATGAACACTGAAGCTTTCTTT.